Described below is a single TCR beta chain sequence and its context. The antigen remains unidentified. The sample originates from a study of lymphopenia after photon versus proton radiotherapy. Profiling relied on immunoSEQ multiplex PCR, and the TCRdb table lists in-frame clones only, not all of them. The data show approximately 50,000 clones, around four fifths seen once. Whole-study findings and limits: Survival link was tested only in deceased patients; proton benefit remains a possibility. Post-nadir TCR diversity decline inversely tracked overall survival among those who died. Proton therapy kept repertoires fairly stable, unlike photons, which gained effector/memory cells. After lymphocyte nadir, photon-treated repertoires showed oligoclonal expansion, especially CD8+ Temra.

V gave up 4 bases and J gave up 2 bases, with 13 bases separating them. Germline CDR1 is LNHDA and CDR2 is SQIVND (reference sequence). This CDR3 is built from 15 residues. The starting material was peripheral blood, obtained from a patient treated with photon-based radiotherapy. The receptor comes from a man aged 50 to 60 with gastric cancer. The V gene is TRBV19, the J gene TRBJ2-3; D is unclear. This CDR3 is CASSTLWGSTDTQYF. CDR3 sequence (DNA): TGTGCCAGTAGTACATTGTGGGGATCCACAGATACGCAGTATTTT.